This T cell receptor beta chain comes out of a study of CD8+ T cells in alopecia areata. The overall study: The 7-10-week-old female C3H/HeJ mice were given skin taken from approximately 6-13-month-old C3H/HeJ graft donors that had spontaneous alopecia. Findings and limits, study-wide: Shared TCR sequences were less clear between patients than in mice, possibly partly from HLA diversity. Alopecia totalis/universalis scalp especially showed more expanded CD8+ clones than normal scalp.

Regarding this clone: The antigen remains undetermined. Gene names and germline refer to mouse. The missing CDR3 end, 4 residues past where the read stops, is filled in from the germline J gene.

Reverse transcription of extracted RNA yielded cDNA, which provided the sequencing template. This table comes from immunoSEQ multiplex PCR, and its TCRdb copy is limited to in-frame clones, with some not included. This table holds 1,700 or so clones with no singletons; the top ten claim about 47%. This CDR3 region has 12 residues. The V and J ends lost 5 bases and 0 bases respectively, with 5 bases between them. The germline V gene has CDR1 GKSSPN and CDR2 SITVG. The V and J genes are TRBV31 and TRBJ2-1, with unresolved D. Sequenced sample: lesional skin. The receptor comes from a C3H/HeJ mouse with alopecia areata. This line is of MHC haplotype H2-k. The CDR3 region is CAWQRNYAEQFF. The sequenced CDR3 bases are TGTGCCTGGCAGCGTAACTATGCT.